A selection of T cell receptor beta chains follows, all from one sample in a study of cytomegalovirus exposure and HLA in healthy donors. Sequenced by immunoSEQ multiplex PCR; TCRdb stores in-frame clones only, minus some. The sample holds under 150,000 clones; about 80% are singletons and the top ten take around 4.9%. The sample comprised PBMCs. The receptor set was obtained from a male donor in good health and CMV-seronegative. Each CDR3 is given without its conserved first and last residue. The order of the fields is V gene, J gene, CDR3 protein.

v_call: TRBV27
j_call: TRBJ1-2
cdr3_aa: ASSLQGSYGYT

v_call: TRBV10-3
j_call: TRBJ1-3
cdr3_aa: AISEIQPSSGNTIY

v_call: TRBV30
j_call: TRBJ2-7
cdr3_aa: AWRVTGIRKGEQY

v_call: TRBV7-2
j_call: TRBJ1-1
cdr3_aa: ASSLSRGTTEAF

v_call: TRBV2
j_call: TRBJ2-1
cdr3_aa: ASSEALQGVGEQF

v_call: TRBV2
j_call: TRBJ1-4
cdr3_aa: ASSVSTFGEKLF

v_call: TRBV5-1
j_call: TRBJ2-1
cdr3_aa: ASSLGTSGGVEQF

v_call: TRBV5-4
j_call: TRBJ2-3
cdr3_aa: ASSLLSTDTQY

v_call: TRBV4-3
j_call: TRBJ2-3
cdr3_aa: ASSPSRGTDTQY

v_call: TRBV6-5
j_call: TRBJ2-2
cdr3_aa: ASRAGGAGTGELF

v_call: TRBV28
j_call: TRBJ2-5
cdr3_aa: ASSRTGLAEETQY

v_call: TRBV18
j_call: TRBJ1-1
cdr3_aa: ASSPQGDTEAF

v_call: TRBV28
j_call: TRBJ1-4
cdr3_aa: ASSSGTVNEKLF

v_call: TRBV4-1
j_call: TRBJ1-2
cdr3_aa: ASSQGPAGRTRIHGYT

v_call: TRBV6-4
j_call: TRBJ1-2
cdr3_aa: ASSDNRGHGYT

v_call: TRBV11-2
j_call: TRBJ1-1
cdr3_aa: ASSLGWSAEAF

v_call: TRBV4-1
j_call: TRBJ2-7
cdr3_aa: ASSQAGGLIYEQY

v_call: TRBV10-3
j_call: TRBJ2-1
cdr3_aa: AISDNRGSYNEQF

v_call: TRBV5-4
j_call: TRBJ2-7
cdr3_aa: ASSSEGHVGRGN

v_call: TRBV5-1
j_call: TRBJ1-1
cdr3_aa: ASSLSGPPGEAF

v_call: TRBV7-9
j_call: TRBJ2-3
cdr3_aa: ASSPRGRGTDTQY

v_call: TRBV7-8
j_call: TRBJ2-3
cdr3_aa: ASSWDRGADTQY

v_call: TRBV28
j_call: TRBJ1-3
cdr3_aa: ASSFQGGAQGNTIY

v_call: TRBV7-2
j_call: TRBJ1-5
cdr3_aa: ASSWWGEQPQH

v_call: TRBV6-6
j_call: TRBJ1-2
cdr3_aa: ASCQTAYGYT

v_call: TRBV6-5
j_call: TRBJ1-3
cdr3_aa: ASTSGQHSGNTIY

v_call: TRBV7-9
j_call: TRBJ2-1
cdr3_aa: ASSSSNDIYNEQF

v_call: TRBV7-2
j_call: TRBJ1-1
cdr3_aa: ASSLGMRGGERAF

v_call: TRBV6-5
j_call: TRBJ1-1
cdr3_aa: ATRGTEAF

v_call: TRBV7-9
j_call: TRBJ1-5
cdr3_aa: ASSLEGYQPQH

v_call: TRBV4-2
j_call: TRBJ1-5
cdr3_aa: ASSQQDRGDQPQH

v_call: TRBV5-1
j_call: TRBJ2-1
cdr3_aa: ASSFGAGDNEQF

v_call: TRBV15
j_call: TRBJ2-7
cdr3_aa: ATSTHGPGIEQY

v_call: TRBV18
j_call: TRBJ1-1
cdr3_aa: ASSPGQGFLMNTEAF

v_call: TRBV5-6
j_call: TRBJ2-1
cdr3_aa: ASSFVLSSYNEQF

v_call: TRBV7-9
j_call: TRBJ1-1
cdr3_aa: ASSLNFMNTEAF

v_call: TRBV27
j_call: TRBJ2-1
cdr3_aa: ASSHGGAVYEQF

v_call: TRBV10-3
j_call: TRBJ1-2
cdr3_aa: AIRMDRINGYT

v_call: TRBV28
j_call: TRBJ2-7
cdr3_aa: ASRRGSYEQY

v_call: TRBV11-3
j_call: TRBJ2-5
cdr3_aa: ASSLAPGGRETQY

v_call: TRBV18
j_call: TRBJ1-1
cdr3_aa: ASSLNSNTEAF

v_call: TRBV2
j_call: TRBJ1-1
cdr3_aa: ASTREEAWRTEAF

v_call: TRBV12-5
j_call: TRBJ1-1
cdr3_aa: ASGSSPGLEAF

v_call: TRBV5-5
j_call: TRBJ1-3
cdr3_aa: ASSLVLTVGGNTIY

v_call: TRBV7-9
j_call: TRBJ2-1
cdr3_aa: ASSLPGLGSYNEQF

v_call: TRBV6-5
j_call: TRBJ2-6
cdr3_aa: ASALSSDVLT

v_call: TRBV25-1
j_call: TRBJ1-6
cdr3_aa: ASSAWGLGVLSPLH

v_call: TRBV5-1
j_call: TRBJ2-6
cdr3_aa: ASSITGPTVSGANVLT

v_call: TRBV7-3
j_call: TRBJ2-1
cdr3_aa: AGSFPGHHNEQF

v_call: TRBV9
j_call: TRBJ2-3
cdr3_aa: ASSVDDQRGGARVTQY

v_call: TRBV6-1
j_call: TRBJ2-7
cdr3_aa: ASSANRGGYEQY

v_call: TRBV5-1
j_call: TRBJ2-3
cdr3_aa: ASSGQGADTQY